This T cell receptor (beta chain) was recovered during a study of cytomegalovirus exposure and HLA in healthy donors. The data were produced by immunoSEQ multiplex PCR, yet TCRdb's version contains in-frame clones alone and is incomplete. The sample carries 95,000 to 150,000 clones, about 94% recorded once. Germline V gene data show CDR1 as MNHNS and CDR2 as SASEGT. The CDR3 contains 17 residues. With 2 bases removed from V and 1 base from J, the gap between germline ends came to 15 bases. This chain connects TRBV6-1 to TRBJ1-5; weak D call: TRBD1 (5 bases). Sequencing was performed on PBMCs. This TCR came from a young woman in good health and CMV-seronegative. CDR3 region: CASSEPRGFGSNQPQHF. CDR3 nucleotides: TGTGCCAGCAGTGAACCCCGGGGGTTCGGGAGCAATCAGCCCCAGCATTTT.